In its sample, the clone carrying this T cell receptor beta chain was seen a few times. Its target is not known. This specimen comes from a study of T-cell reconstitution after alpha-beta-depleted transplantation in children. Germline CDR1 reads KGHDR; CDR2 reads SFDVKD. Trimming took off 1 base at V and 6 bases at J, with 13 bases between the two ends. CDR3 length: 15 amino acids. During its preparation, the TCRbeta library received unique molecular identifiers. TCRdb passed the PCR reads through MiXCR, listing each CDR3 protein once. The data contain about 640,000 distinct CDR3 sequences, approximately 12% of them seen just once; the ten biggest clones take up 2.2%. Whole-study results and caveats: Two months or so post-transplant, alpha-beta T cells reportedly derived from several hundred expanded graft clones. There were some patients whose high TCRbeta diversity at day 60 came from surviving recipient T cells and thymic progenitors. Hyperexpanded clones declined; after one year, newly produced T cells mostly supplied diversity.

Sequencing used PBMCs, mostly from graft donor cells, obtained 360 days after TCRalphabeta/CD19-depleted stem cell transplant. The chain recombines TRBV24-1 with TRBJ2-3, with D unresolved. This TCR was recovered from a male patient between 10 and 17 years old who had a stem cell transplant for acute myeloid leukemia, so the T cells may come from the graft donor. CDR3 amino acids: CATSDFRQAVDTQYF. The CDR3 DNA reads TGTGCCACCAGTGATTTTCGGCAGGCCGTGGATACGCAGTATTTT.